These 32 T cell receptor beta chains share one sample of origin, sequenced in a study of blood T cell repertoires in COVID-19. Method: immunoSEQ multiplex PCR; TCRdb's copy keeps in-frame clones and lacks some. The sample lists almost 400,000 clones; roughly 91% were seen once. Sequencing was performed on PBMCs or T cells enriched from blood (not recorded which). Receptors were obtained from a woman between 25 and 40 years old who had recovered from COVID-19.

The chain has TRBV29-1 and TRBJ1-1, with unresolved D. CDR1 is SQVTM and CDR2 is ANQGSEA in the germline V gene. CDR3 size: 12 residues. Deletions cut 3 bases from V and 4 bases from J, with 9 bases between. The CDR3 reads CSVDSSGTEAFF. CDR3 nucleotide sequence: TGCAGCGTTGACTCATCGGGCACTGAAGCTTTCTTT. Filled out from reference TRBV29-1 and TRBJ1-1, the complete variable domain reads SAVISQKPSRDICQRGTSLTIQCQVDSQVTMMFWYRQQPGQSLTLIATANQGSEATYESGFVIDKFPISRPNLTFSTLTVSNMSPEDSSIYLCSVDSSGTEAFFGQGTRLTVV.

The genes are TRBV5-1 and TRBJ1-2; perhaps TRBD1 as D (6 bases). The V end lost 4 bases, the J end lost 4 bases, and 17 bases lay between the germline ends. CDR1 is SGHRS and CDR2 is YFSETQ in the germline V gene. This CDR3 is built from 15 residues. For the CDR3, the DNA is TGCGCCAGCAGCCAAACAGGACAGTTACCCTATGGCTACACCTTC. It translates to CASSQTGQLPYGYTF. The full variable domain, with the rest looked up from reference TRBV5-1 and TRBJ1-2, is KAGVTQTPRYLIKTRGQQVTLSCSPISGHRSVSWYQQTPGQGLQFLFEYFSETQRNKGNFPGRFSGRQFSNSRSEMNVSTLELGDSALYLCASSQTGQLPYGYTFGSGTRLTVV.

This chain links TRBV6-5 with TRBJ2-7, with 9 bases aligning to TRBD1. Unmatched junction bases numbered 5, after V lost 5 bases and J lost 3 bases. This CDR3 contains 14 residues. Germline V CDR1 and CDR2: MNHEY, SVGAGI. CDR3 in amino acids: CASSPGTGNYEQYF. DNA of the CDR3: TGTGCCAGCAGTCCCGGGACAGGGAACTACGAGCAGTACTTC.

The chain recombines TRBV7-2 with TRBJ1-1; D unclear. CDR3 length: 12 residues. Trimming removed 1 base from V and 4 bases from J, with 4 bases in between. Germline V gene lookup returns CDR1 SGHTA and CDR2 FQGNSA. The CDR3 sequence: CASSLDSTEAFF. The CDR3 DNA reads TGTGCCAGCAGCTTAGACAGCACTGAAGCTTTCTTT.

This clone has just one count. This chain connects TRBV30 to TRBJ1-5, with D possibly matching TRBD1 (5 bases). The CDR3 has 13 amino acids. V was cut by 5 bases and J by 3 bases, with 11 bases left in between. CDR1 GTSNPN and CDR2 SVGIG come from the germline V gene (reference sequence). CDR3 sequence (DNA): TGTGCCTGGGGGACGGAGCCCAATCAGCCCCAGCATTTT. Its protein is CAWGTEPNQPQHF. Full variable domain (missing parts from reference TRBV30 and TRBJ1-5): SQTIHQWPATLVQPVGSPLSLECTVEGTSNPNLYWYRQAAGRGLQLLFYSVGIGQISSEVPQNLSASRPQDRQFILSSKKLLLSDSGFYLCAWGTEPNQPQHFGDGTRLSIL.

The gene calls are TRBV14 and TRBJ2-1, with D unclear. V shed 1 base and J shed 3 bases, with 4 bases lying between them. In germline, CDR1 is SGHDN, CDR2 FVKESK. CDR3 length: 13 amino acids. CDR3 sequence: CASSQVFYNEQFF. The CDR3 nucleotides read TGTGCCAGCAGCCAAGTCTTCTACAATGAGCAGTTCTTC.

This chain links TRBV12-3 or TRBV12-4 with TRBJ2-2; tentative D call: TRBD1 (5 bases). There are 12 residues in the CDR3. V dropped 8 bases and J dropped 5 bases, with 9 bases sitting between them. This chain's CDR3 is CASGTGTGELFF. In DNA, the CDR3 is TGTGCCAGCGGCACAGGTACCGGGGAGCTGTTTTTT.

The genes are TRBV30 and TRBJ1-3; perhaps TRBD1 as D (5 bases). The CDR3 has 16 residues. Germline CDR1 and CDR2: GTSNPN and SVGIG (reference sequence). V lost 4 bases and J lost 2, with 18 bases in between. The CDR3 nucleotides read TGTGCCTGGAATTTTTCGCCCAGGACACCTGGAAACACCATATATTTT. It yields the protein CAWNFSPRTPGNTIYF. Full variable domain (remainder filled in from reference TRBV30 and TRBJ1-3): SQTIHQWPATLVQPVGSPLSLECTVEGTSNPNLYWYRQAAGRGLQLLFYSVGIGQISSEVPQNLSASRPQDRQFILSSKKLLLSDSGFYLCAWNFSPRTPGNTIYFGEGSWLTVV.

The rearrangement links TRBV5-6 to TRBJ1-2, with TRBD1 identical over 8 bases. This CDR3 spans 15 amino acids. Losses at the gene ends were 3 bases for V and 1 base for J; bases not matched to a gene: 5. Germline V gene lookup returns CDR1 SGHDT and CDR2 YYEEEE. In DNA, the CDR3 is TGTGCCAGCAGCTCGCCGGGACAGGTTAACTATGGCTACACCTTC. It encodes CASSSPGQVNYGYTF. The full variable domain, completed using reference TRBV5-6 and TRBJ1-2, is DAGVTQSPTHLIKTRGQQVTLRCSPKSGHDTVSWYQQALGQGPQFIFQYYEEEERQRGNFPDRFSGHQFPNYSSELNVNALLLGDSALYLCASSSPGQVNYGYTFGSGTRLTVV.

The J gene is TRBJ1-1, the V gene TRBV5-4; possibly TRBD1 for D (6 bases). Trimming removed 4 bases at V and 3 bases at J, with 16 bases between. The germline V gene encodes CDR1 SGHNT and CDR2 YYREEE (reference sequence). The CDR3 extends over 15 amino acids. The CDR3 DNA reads TGTGCCAGCAGCCCGGGGGGGGGCCGGGACACTGAAGCTTTCTTT. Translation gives CASSPGGGRDTEAFF.

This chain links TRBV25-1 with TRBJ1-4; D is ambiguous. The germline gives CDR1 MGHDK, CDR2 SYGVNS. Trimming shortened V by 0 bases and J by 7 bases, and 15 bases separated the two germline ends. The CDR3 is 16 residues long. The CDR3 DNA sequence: TGTGCCAGCAGTGAATACGCGGAAAAAGGCGCTGAAAAACTGTTTTTT. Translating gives CASSEYAEKGAEKLFF.

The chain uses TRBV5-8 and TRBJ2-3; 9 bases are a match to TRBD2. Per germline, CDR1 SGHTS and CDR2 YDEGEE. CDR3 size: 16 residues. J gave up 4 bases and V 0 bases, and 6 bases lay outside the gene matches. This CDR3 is CASSLAVAGDADTQYF. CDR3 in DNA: TGTGCCAGCAGCTTGGCCGTAGCGGGAGACGCAGATACGCAGTATTTT.

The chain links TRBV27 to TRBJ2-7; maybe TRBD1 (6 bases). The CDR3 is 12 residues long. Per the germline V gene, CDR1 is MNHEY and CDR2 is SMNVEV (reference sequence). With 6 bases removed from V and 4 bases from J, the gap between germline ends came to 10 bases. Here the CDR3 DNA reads TGTGCCAGCAGAGGACAGATGTACGAGCAGTACTTC. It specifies CASRGQMYEQYF.

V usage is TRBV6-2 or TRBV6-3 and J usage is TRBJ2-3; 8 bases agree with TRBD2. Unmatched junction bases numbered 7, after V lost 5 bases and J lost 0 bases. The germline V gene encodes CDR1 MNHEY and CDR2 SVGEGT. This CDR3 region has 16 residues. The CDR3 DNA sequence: TGTGCCAGCAGTCCCGACCAGCGGGGGAGCACAGATACGCAGTATTTT. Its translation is CASSPDQRGSTDTQYF.

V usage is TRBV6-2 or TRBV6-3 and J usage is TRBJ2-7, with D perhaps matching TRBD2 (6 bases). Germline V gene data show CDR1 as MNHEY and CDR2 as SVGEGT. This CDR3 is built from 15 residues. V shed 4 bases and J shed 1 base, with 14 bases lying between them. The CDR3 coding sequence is TGTGCCAGCAGTTCAATGCGGGGAGGTTCCTACGAGCAGTACTTC. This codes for CASSSMRGGSYEQYF.

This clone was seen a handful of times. The CDR3 spells CASRDRDNQGNSPLHF. The CDR3 nucleotides read TGTGCCAGCCGGGACAGGGATAACCAGGGGAATTCACCCCTCCACTTT. The chain combines TRBV27 with TRBJ1-6; 9 nucleotides match TRBD1. Germline V gene sequence: CDR1 MNHEY, CDR2 SMNVEV (reference sequence). V lost 8 bases, J lost 7 bases, and 12 bases stayed unmatched. The CDR3 has 16 amino acids.

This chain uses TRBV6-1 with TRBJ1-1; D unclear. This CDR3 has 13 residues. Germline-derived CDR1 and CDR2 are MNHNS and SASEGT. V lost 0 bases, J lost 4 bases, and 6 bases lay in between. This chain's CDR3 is CASSEAGSTEAFF. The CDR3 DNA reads TGTGCCAGCAGTGAAGCGGGCAGCACTGAAGCTTTCTTT.

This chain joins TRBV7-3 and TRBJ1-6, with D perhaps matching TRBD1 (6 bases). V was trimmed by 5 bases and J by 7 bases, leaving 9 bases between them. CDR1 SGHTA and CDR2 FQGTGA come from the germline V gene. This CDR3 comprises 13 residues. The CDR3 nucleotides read TGTGCCAGCAGCCCGGACAGCAATTCACCCCTCCACTTT. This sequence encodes CASSPDSNSPLHF. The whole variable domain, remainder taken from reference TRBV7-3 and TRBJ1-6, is GAGVSQTPSNKVTEKGKYVELRCDPISGHTALYWYRQSLGQGPEFLIYFQGTGAADDSGLPNDRFFAVRPEGSVSTLKIQRTERGDSAVYLCASSPDSNSPLHFGNGTRLTVT.

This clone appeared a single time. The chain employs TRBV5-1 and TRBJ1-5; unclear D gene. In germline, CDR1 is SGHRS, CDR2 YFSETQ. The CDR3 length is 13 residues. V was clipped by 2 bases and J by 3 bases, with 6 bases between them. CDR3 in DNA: TGCGCCAGCAGCTTCTCCCCCAATCAGCCCCAGCATTTT. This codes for CASSFSPNQPQHF.

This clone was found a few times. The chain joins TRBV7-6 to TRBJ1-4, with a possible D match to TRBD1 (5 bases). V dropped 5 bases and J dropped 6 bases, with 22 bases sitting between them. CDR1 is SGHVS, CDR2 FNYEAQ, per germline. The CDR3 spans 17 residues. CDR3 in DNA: TGTGCCAGCAGCGGCCGGGACGGAGGGATAGGGTATGAAAAACTGTTTTTT. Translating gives CASSGRDGGIGYEKLFF.

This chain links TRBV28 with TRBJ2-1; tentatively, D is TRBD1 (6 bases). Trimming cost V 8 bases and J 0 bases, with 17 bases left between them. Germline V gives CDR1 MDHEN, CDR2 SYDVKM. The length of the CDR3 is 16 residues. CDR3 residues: CASYPTGPGSYNEQFF. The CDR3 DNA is TGTGCCAGCTACCCGACAGGACCGGGCTCCTACAATGAGCAGTTCTTC.

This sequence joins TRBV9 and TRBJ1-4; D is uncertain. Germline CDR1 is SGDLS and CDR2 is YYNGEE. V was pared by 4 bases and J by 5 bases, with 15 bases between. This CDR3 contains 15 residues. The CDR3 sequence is CASSLPGTENEKLFF. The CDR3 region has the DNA TGTGCCAGCAGCTTACCGGGTACGGAAAATGAAAAACTGTTTTTT.

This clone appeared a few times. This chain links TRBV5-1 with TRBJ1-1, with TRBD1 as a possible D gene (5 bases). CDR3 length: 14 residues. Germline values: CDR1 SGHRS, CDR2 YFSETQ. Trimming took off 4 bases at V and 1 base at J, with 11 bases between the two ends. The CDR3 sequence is CASSNGHPNTEAFF. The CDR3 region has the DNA TGCGCCAGCAGCAACGGACATCCGAACACTGAAGCTTTCTTT.

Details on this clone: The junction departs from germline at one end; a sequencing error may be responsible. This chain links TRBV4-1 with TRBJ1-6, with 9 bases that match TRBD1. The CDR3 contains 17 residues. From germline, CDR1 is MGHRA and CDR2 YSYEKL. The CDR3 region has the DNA TGCGCCAGCAGCAAAGATTCGTCCGGGACAGGGTCTTCACCCCTCCACTTT. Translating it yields CASSKDSSGTGSSPLHF.

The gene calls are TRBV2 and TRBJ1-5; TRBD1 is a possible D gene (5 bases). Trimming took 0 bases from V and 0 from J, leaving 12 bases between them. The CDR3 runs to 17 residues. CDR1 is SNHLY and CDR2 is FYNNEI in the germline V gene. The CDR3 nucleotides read TGTGCCAGCAGTGAAGCGCTTGGGGCCTTTAGCAATCAGCCCCAGCATTTT. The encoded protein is CASSEALGAFSNQPQHF.

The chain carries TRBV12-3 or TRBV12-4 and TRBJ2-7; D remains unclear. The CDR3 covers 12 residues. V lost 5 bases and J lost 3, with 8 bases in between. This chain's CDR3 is CASSISLYEQYF. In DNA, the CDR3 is TGTGCCAGCAGTATCTCCCTCTACGAGCAGTACTTC.

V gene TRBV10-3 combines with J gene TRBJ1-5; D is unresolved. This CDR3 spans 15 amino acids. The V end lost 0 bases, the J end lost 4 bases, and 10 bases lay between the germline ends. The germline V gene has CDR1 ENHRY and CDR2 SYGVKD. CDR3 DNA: TGTGCCATCAGTGAGTCAGAGGGCGCAAATCAGCCCCAGCATTTT. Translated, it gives CAISESEGANQPQHF.

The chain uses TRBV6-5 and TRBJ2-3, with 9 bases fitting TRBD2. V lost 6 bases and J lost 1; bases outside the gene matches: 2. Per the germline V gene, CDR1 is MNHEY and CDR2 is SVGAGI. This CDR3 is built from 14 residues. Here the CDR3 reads CASRTSGGTDTQYF. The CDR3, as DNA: TGTGCCAGCAGGACTAGCGGCGGCACAGATACGCAGTATTTT.

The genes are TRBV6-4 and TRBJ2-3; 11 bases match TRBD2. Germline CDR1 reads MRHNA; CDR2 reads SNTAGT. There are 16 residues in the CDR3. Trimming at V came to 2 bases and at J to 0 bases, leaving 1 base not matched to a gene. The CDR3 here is CASSDIAGGSTDTQYF. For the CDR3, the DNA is TGTGCCAGCAGTGACATAGCGGGAGGGAGCACAGATACGCAGTATTTT.

CDR3 DNA sequence: TGTGCCAGCAGCGCCCTCGACAGACCTAGGCGCAATCAGCCCCAGCATTTT. It specifies CASSALDRPRRNQPQHF. This rearrangement joins TRBV9 to TRBJ1-5; D perhaps matches TRBD1 (5 bases). Germline V gene data show CDR1 as SGDLS and CDR2 as YYNGEE. The CDR3 spans 17 residues. With 3 bases removed from V and 2 bases from J, the gap between germline ends came to 18 bases. Drawing the rest from reference TRBV9 and TRBJ1-5, the complete variable domain is DSGVTQTPKHLITATGQRVTLRCSPRSGDLSVYWYQQSLDQGLQFLIQYYNGEERAKGNILERFSAQQFPDLHSELNLSSLELGDSALYFCASSALDRPRRNQPQHFGDGTRLSIL.

CDR3 loop: CASSPVSGSFNEQFF. The CDR3, as DNA: TGTGCCAGCAGCCCCGTCAGCGGGAGTTTCAATGAGCAGTTCTTC. The chain couples TRBV14 to TRBJ2-1; 8 positions agree with TRBD2. Germline V lookup: CDR1 SGHDN, CDR2 FVKESK. V lost 4 bases to trimming and J lost 6 bases; unmatched junction nucleotides: 8. The CDR3 has 15 amino acids. The entire variable domain, with the rest obtained from reference TRBV14 and TRBJ2-1, is as follows: EAGVTQFPSHSVIEKGQTVTLRCDPISGHDNLYWYRRVMGKEIKFLLHFVKESKQDESGMPNNRFLAERTGGTYSTLKVQPAELEDSGVYFCASSPVSGSFNEQFFGPGTRLTVL.

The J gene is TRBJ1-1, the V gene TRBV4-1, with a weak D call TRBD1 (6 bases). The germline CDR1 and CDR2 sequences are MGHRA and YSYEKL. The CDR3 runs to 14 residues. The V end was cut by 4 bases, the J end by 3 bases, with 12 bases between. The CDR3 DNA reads TGCGCCAGCAGCCCAACAGGGATGGACACTGAAGCTTTCTTT. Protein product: CASSPTGMDTEAFF.